The 29 T cell receptor beta chains given below trace back to one sample, sequenced in a study of T-cell memory formation after mild COVID-19. TCRdb reanalysed the 5' RACE reads using MiXCR and keeps one entry per CDR3 protein. The table shows 280,000 or so distinct CDR3 sequences, with approximately 8% occurring only once. The sample comprised PBMCs or a T cell subset sorted from them (not recorded which). The receptors stem from a man younger than 35 who had mild COVID-19 (a few samples of this study predate the infection). Cell type and time point are not known.

Note on this clonotype: The germline gene is not matched at one end of the junction; a read error may be the cause. The chain recombines TRBV5-1 with TRBJ1-2, with 8 nucleotides matching TRBD1. CDR1 SGHRS and CDR2 YFSETQ come from the germline V gene. The CDR3 extends over 16 amino acids. The CDR3 DNA reads as TGCGCCAGCAGCTTGGGACAGGGGTTCTCCAACTATGGTTACACCTTC. This translates into CASSLGQGFSNYGYTF.

Only a few counts were recorded for this clonotype. The chain employs TRBV12-3 or TRBV12-4 and TRBJ2-1; 7 nucleotides match TRBD1. V lost 4 bases to trimming and J lost 5 bases; unmatched junction nucleotides: 2. This CDR3 is built from 13 residues. The CDR3 nucleotides are TGTGCCAGCAGTTGGGGGACAGACAATGAGCAGTTCTTC. Its translation is CASSWGTDNEQFF.

This clonotype was found a few times. This chain links TRBV28 with TRBJ1-5; D is unclear. The V gene lost 1 base and the J gene lost 7 bases, with 5 bases spanning the gap. This CDR3 contains 12 residues. CDR1 is MDHEN, CDR2 SYDVKM, per germline. CDR3 in DNA: TGTGCCAGCAGTTTATACAAGCAGCCCCAGCATTTT. Encoded protein: CASSLYKQPQHF.

This clonotype has ten or more counts. For the CDR3, the DNA is TGTGCCAGCAGCTCTCCGGCAGGGGGACGGTACACTGAAGCTTTCTTT. This sequence encodes CASSSPAGGRYTEAFF. V gene TRBV7-9 combines with J gene TRBJ1-1; 7 positions agree with TRBD1. The germline V gene encodes CDR1 SEHNR and CDR2 FQNEAQ (reference sequence). The V segment lost 4 bases and the J segment 3 bases; nucleotides outside the gene matches: 11. CDR3 length equals 16 residues.

The chain has TRBV14 and TRBJ2-7; D not resolved. The ends were cut back, 2 bases at V and 2 bases at J, with 7 bases in the middle. Germline V gene sequence: CDR1 SGHDN, CDR2 FVKESK. The CDR3 length is 13 residues. CDR3: CASSQRVTYEQYV. The CDR3 coding sequence is TGTGCCAGCAGCCAAAGGGTCACCTACGAGCAGTACGTC.

This clonotype was detected a few times. The J gene is TRBJ1-6, the V gene TRBV18, with 8 nucleotides matching TRBD1. V gave up 4 bases and J gave up 5 bases; unmatched junction bases: 16. Germline-derived CDR1 and CDR2 are KGHSH and LQKENI. This CDR3 is 19 amino acids long. This chain's CDR3 is CASSRRGPTGEGHNSPLHF. The CDR3 coding sequence is TGTGCCAGCTCACGAAGGGGCCCGACAGGGGAGGGGCATAATTCACCCCTCCACTTT.

This clonotype turned up a few times. The chain's CDR3 is CAIKGQGNTEAFF. The CDR3 DNA reads TGTGCCATCAAGGGACAGGGGAACACTGAAGCTTTCTTT. J is TRBJ1-1 and V is TRBV2, with 9 bases that match TRBD1. V trimming: 10 bases; J trimming: 1 base; junction bases outside the gene matches: 4. CDR1 and CDR2 from the germline V gene are SNHLY and FYNNEI. The CDR3 is 13 residues long.

This clonotype has just a few counts. This chain links TRBV20-1 with TRBJ1-3; TRBD1 might be the D (5 bases). Between the trimmed V and J ends, which lost 6 bases and 0 bases, there was a span of 12 bases. The CDR3 sequence is 14 residues long. Germline V lookup: CDR1 DFQATT, CDR2 SNEGSKA (reference sequence). CDR3 residues: CSATTASSGNTIYF. Written as DNA, the CDR3 is TGCAGTGCAACGACAGCCTCCTCTGGAAACACCATATATTTT.

The V gene is TRBV12-3 or TRBV12-4, the J gene TRBJ2-7; D ambiguous. There are 15 residues in the CDR3. Between the trimmed V and J ends, which lost 5 bases and 2 bases, there was a span of 16 bases. The chain's CDR3 is CASSPIPPPAYEQYF. The CDR3 DNA is TGTGCCAGCAGTCCAATTCCCCCCCCGGCCTACGAGCAGTACTTC.

J is TRBJ2-3 and V is TRBV18; D not certain. This CDR3 has 14 residues. Germline V CDR1 and CDR2: KGHSH, LQKENI. Trimming removed 2 bases at V and 4 bases at J, with 10 bases between. CDR3 amino acids: CASSPGNPPDTQYF. CDR3 in DNA: TGTGCCAGCTCACCAGGGAATCCGCCAGATACGCAGTATTTT.

This chain uses TRBV6-2 or TRBV6-3 with TRBJ2-3; a possible D gene is TRBD2 (6 bases). CDR1 is MNHEY, CDR2 SVGEGT, per germline. CDR3 length: 19 residues. Trimming took 2 bases from V and 2 from J, leaving 23 bases between them. CDR3 nucleotide sequence: TGTGCCAGCAGTTACACGGATATCGAGCGGGCGCCGAACACAGATACGCAGTATTTT. This encodes CASSYTDIERAPNTDTQYF.

This clonotype was picked up many times. The rearrangement uses TRBV7-2 and TRBJ2-5, with D uncertain. V was trimmed by 4 bases and J by 4 bases, leaving 10 bases between them. The CDR3 extends over 13 amino acids. CDR1 is SGHTA, CDR2 FQGNSA, per germline. CDR3 sequence reads: CASSSDVRETQYF. CDR3 bases: TGTGCCAGCAGCTCGGACGTTAGAGAGACCCAGTACTTC.

The gene calls are TRBV6-5 and TRBJ2-5; possible D gene TRBD2, 7 bases. Germline V gene data show CDR1 as MNHEY and CDR2 as SVGAGI. The CDR3 consists of 16 residues. The V end lost 0 bases, the J end lost 5 bases, and 16 bases lay between the germline ends. CDR3 sequence: CASSYSGGGARETQYF. CDR3 DNA sequence: TGTGCCAGCAGTTACTCGGGAGGGGGGGCTAGGGAGACCCAGTACTTC.

The rearrangement links TRBV5-1 to TRBJ1-1; no firm D call. The ends were cut back, 1 base at V and 1 base at J, with 11 bases in the middle. CDR3 length equals 15 residues. The V gene's germline CDR1 is SGHRS and CDR2 YFSETQ. CDR3 nucleotides: TGCGCCAGCAGCTTGCGCGGCAACCCGAACACTGAAGCTTTCTTT. Translated: CASSLRGNPNTEAFF.

V and J are TRBV2 and TRBJ1-4, with D unclear. The CDR3 spans 14 residues. The germline gives CDR1 SNHLY, CDR2 FYNNEI. Between the trimmed V and J ends, which lost 8 bases and 0 bases, there was a span of 10 bases. CDR3 in amino acids: CASHRTATNEKLFF. The CDR3 nucleotides read TGTGCCAGCCATCGGACTGCAACTAATGAAAAACTGTTTTTT. Full variable domain (missing parts from reference TRBV2 and TRBJ1-4): EPEVTQTPSHQVTQMGQEVILRCVPISNHLYFYWYRQILGQKVEFLVSFYNNEISEKSEIFDDQFSVERPDGSNFTLKIRSTKLEDSAMYFCASHRTATNEKLFFGSGTQLSVL.

The chain couples TRBV6-5 to TRBJ2-2; D uncertain. Germline V gene sequence: CDR1 MNHEY, CDR2 SVGAGI. V lost 3 bases, J lost 2 bases, and 7 bases lay in between. The CDR3 runs 14 residues. DNA of the CDR3: TGTGCCAGCAGTTATGCGCTTAACACCGGGGAGCTGTTTTTT. Amino acids: CASSYALNTGELFF.

The chain carries TRBV18 and TRBJ2-3; D gene ambiguous. Germline lookup yields CDR1 KGHSH and CDR2 LQKENI. Trimming left V 3 bases short and J 1 base short, with 14 bases between. The CDR3 is 16 amino acids. The CDR3 bases are TGTGCCAGCTCACCGGGGTACTCAGTGGGCACAGATACGCAGTATTTT. This encodes CASSPGYSVGTDTQYF.

Many counts were recorded for this clonotype. The CDR3 loop is CSASLRDPRPIDTQYF. CDR3 bases: TGCAGTGCTAGTCTACGGGATCCTAGACCCATTGATACGCAGTATTTT. The genes are TRBV20-1 and TRBJ2-3; the D gene is possibly TRBD2 (5 bases). This CDR3 region has 16 residues. The germline V gene encodes CDR1 DFQATT and CDR2 SNEGSKA (reference sequence). Trimming cost V 3 bases and J 6 bases, with 22 bases left between them.

This clonotype was counted a few times. The chain carries TRBV11-2 and TRBJ2-3, with 8 bases aligning to TRBD1. Germline-derived CDR1 and CDR2 are SGHAT and FQNNGV. CDR3 size: 16 residues. The V and J ends lost 4 bases and 2 bases, in that order; junction bases with no gene match: 8. DNA for the CDR3: TGTGCCAGCAGCTCGCACAGGGGGAAGCACACAGATACGCAGTATTTT. Its translation is CASSSHRGKHTDTQYF.

J is TRBJ2-5 and V is TRBV28; the D is unclear. The CDR3 extends over 14 amino acids. CDR1 and CDR2 (germline): MDHEN, SYDVKM. V was clipped by 4 bases and J by 0 bases, with 9 bases between them. The CDR3 DNA sequence: TGTGCCAGCAGTTCCCCTAGTCACCAAGAGACCCAGTACTTC. As protein: CASSSPSHQETQYF.

The V and J genes are TRBV6-6 and TRBJ1-2; D possibly corresponds to TRBD1 (5 bases). V was clipped by 0 bases and J by 6 bases, with 17 bases between them. This CDR3 has 16 residues. Germline-derived CDR1 and CDR2 are MNHNY and SVGAGI (reference sequence). This CDR3 is CASSYSTGEAGNGYTF. The CDR3 coding sequence is TGTGCCAGCAGTTACTCGACGGGTGAGGCAGGGAATGGCTACACCTTC.

This clonotype has a count of ten or more. The chain uses TRBV5-1 and TRBJ1-2; D perhaps matches TRBD1 (5 bases). Looked up from germline, CDR1 is SGHRS and CDR2 is YFSETQ. Trimming left V 1 base short and J 4 bases short, with 5 bases between. This CDR3 contains 12 residues. The CDR3 sequence is CASSLQGYGYTF. CDR3 DNA sequence: TGCGCCAGCAGCTTGCAGGGCTATGGCTACACCTTC.

V usage is TRBV7-2 and J usage is TRBJ2-7; the D is unclear. Per the germline V gene, CDR1 is SGHTA and CDR2 is FQGNSA. CDR3 length equals 16 residues. V was trimmed by 1 base and J by 4 bases, leaving 17 bases between them. CDR3 DNA sequence: TGTGCCAGCAGCTTAGTCCTTCTAGGTGGTCTTTACGAGCAGTACTTC. It is translated as CASSLVLLGGLYEQYF.

This clonotype was detected many times. This sequence joins TRBV12-3 or TRBV12-4 and TRBJ2-1; tentative D call: TRBD2 (7 bases). The CDR3 consists of 16 residues. V was pared by 6 bases and J by 0 bases, with 15 bases between. In nucleotides, the CDR3 is TGTGCCAGCAGCCCGTGGGGAGGGGGCTCCTACAATGAGCAGTTCTTC. Translated: CASSPWGGGSYNEQFF.

V gene TRBV7-6 combines with J gene TRBJ2-7; D gene uncertain. The CDR3 runs to 13 residues. The germline gives CDR1 SGHVS, CDR2 FNYEAQ. The ends were cut back, 5 bases at V and 5 bases at J, with 13 bases in the middle. The CDR3 nucleotides are TGTGCCAGCAGCCCAGAGGCGGTTCACGAGCAGTACTTC. This encodes CASSPEAVHEQYF. Full variable domain (rest looked up from reference TRBV7-6 and TRBJ2-7): GAGVSQSPRYKVTKRGQDVALRCDPISGHVSLYWYRQALGQGPEFLTYFNYEAQQDKSGLPNDRFSAERPEGSISTLTIQRTEQRDSAMYRCASSPEAVHEQYFGPGTRLTVT.

This clonotype appeared a few times. The chain employs TRBV7-9 and TRBJ2-3, with D maybe TRBD1 (6 bases). The germline V gene has CDR1 SEHNR and CDR2 FQNEAQ (reference sequence). V was shortened by 5 bases and J by 2 bases, with 17 bases between the two germline ends. This CDR3 is 16 amino acids long. In DNA, the CDR3 is TGTGCCAGCAGCGCTCCAGGGGTAGCAATCACAGATACGCAGTATTTT. This codes for CASSAPGVAITDTQYF.

This clonotype has a handful of counts. The J gene is TRBJ1-5, the V gene TRBV20-1; 10 positions agree with TRBD1. The V gene end was trimmed by 0 bases and the J gene end by 6 bases; junction bases not matched to a gene: 8. The germline V gene has CDR1 DFQATT and CDR2 SNEGSKA (reference sequence). The CDR3 sequence is 16 residues long. This CDR3 reads CSARDRKTGGFQPQHF. For the CDR3, the DNA is TGCAGTGCTAGAGATAGGAAGACAGGGGGCTTTCAGCCCCAGCATTTT.

In this sample, this clonotype turned up a few times. This chain joins TRBV7-2 and TRBJ1-2, with a tentative D call TRBD1 (6 bases). V was pared by 2 bases and J by 5 bases, with 18 bases between. The CDR3 totals 16 residues. Germline CDR1 reads SGHTA; CDR2 reads FQGNSA. For the CDR3, the DNA is TGTGCCAGCAGCTTATTGACAGGTCTTTCTGGTTATGGCTACACCTTC. This translates into CASSLLTGLSGYGYTF.

This clonotype occurred a few times. The chain joins TRBV5-6 to TRBJ2-3, with 7 bases identical to TRBD2. The CDR3 length is 18 residues. Germline CDR1 SGHDT, CDR2 YYEEEE. V lost 0 bases to trimming and J lost 0 bases; unmatched junction nucleotides: 10. The CDR3 here is CASSLGGGNVWSTDTQYF. The CDR3 nucleotides are TGTGCCAGCAGCTTGGGGGGGGGAAACGTATGGAGCACAGATACGCAGTATTTT.